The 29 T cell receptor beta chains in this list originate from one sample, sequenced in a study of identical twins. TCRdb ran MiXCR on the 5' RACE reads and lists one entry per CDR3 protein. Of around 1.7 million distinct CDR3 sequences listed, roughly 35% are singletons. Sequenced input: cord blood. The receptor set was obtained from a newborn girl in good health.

The CDR3 DNA reads TGTGCCAGCAGTTTTGGTATACTGAACACTGAAGCTTTCTTT. Translated: CASSFGILNTEAFF. The V gene is TRBV27, the J gene TRBJ1-1, with D unresolved. Per the germline V gene, CDR1 is MNHEY and CDR2 is SMNVEV (reference sequence). With 3 bases removed from V and 0 bases from J, the gap between germline ends came to 8 bases. The CDR3 sequence is 14 residues long.

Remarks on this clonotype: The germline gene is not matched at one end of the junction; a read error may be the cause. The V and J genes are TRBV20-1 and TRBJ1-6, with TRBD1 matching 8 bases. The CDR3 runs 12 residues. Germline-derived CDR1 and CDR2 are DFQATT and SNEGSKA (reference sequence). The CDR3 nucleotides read TGCAGTTCCGGGACAGGAGATTCACCCCCCCACTTT. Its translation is CSSGTGDSPPHF.

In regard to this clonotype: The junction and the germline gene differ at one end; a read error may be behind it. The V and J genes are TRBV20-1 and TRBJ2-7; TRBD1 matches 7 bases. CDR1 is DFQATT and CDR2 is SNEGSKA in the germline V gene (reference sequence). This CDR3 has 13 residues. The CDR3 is CSATRDSSYKQYF. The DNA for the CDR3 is TGCAGTGCTACCCGGGACAGCTCCTACAAGCAGTACTTC.

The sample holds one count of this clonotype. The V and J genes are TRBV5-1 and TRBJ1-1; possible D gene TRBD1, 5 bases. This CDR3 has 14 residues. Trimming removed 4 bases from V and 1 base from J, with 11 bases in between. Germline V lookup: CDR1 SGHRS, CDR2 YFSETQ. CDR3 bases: TGCGCCAGCAGCATGGGGCAAACGAACACTGAAGCTTTCTTT. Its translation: CASSMGQTNTEAFF.

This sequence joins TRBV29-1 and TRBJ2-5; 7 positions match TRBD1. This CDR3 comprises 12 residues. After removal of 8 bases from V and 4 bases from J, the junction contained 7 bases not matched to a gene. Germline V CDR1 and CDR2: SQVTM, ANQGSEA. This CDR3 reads CSLKTGLETQYF. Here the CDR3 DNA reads TGCAGCCTAAAGACAGGGTTAGAGACCCAGTACTTC.

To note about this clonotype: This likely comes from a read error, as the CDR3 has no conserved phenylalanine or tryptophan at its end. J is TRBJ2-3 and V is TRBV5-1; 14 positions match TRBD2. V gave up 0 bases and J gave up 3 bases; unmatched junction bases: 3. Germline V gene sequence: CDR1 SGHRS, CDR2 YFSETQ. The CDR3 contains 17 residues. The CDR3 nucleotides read TGCGCCAGCAGCTTGGGACTAGCGGGGGGGCGGACAGATACGCAGTATGTT. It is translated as CASSLGLAGGRTDTQYV.

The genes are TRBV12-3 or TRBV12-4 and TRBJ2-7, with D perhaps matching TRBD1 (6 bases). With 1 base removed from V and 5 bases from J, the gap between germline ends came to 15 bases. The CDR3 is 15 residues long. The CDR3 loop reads CASSLGGLGVNEQYF. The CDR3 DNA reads TGTGCCAGCAGTTTAGGGGGGCTAGGGGTTAACGAGCAGTACTTC.

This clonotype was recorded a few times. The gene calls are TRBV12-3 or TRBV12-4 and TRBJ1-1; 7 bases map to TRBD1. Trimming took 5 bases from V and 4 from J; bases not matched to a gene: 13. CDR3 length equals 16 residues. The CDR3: CASSPTRQGRGTEAFF. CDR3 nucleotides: TGTGCCAGCAGTCCTACCCGACAGGGTAGGGGCACTGAAGCTTTCTTT.

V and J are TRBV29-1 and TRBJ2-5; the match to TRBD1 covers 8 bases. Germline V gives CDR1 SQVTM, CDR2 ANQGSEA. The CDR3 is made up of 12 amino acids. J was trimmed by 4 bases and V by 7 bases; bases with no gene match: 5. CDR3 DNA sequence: TGCAGCGGGACTGGACAGGGAGAGACCCAGTACTTC. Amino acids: CSGTGQGETQYF.

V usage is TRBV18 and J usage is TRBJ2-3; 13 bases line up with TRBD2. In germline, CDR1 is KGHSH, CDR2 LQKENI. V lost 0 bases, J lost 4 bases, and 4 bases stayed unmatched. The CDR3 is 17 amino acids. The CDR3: CASSPPGLAGRADTQYF. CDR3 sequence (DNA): TGTGCCAGCTCACCACCGGGACTAGCGGGGCGCGCAGATACGCAGTATTTT.

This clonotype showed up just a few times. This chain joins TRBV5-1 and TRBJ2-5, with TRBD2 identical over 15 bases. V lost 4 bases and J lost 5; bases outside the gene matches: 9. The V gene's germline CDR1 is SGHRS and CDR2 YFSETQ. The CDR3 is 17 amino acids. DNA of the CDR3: TGCGCCAGCAGCGCTACCGGGACTAGCGGGAGGTTCGAGACCCAGTACTTC. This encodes CASSATGTSGRFETQYF.

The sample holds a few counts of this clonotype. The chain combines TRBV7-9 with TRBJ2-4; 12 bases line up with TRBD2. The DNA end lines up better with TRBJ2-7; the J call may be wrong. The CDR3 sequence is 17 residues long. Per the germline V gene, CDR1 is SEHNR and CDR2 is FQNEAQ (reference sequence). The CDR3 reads CASSLTKTSGGTYEQYF. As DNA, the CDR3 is TGTGCCAGCAGCTTAACCAAGACTAGCGGGGGAACCTACGAGCAGTACTTC.

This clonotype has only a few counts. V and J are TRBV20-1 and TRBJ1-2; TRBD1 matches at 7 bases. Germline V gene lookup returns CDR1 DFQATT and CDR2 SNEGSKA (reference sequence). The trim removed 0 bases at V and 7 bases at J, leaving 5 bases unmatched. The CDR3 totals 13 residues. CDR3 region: CSAREAGGSGYTF. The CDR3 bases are TGCAGTGCTAGAGAAGCAGGGGGTTCTGGCTACACCTTC.

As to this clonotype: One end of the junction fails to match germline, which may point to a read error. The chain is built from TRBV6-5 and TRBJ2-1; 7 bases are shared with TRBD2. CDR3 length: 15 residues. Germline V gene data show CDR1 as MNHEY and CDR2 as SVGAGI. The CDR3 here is CVSSAGTNSYNEQFF. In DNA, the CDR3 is TGTGTCAGCAGTGCCGGGACTAACTCCTACAATGAGCAGTTCTTC.

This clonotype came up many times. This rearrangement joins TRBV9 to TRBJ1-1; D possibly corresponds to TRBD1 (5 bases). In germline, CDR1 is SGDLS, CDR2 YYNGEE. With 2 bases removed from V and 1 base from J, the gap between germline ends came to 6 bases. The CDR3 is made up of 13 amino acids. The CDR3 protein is CASSVTGNTEAFF. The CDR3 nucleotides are TGTGCCAGCAGCGTCACAGGGAACACTGAAGCTTTCTTT.

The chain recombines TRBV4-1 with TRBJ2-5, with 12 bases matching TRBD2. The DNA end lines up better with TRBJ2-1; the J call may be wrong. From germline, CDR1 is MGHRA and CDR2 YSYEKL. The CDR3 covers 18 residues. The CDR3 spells CASSQDGLAGIRKETQFF. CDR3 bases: TGCGCCAGCAGCCAGGATGGACTAGCGGGAATTCGAAAAGAGACCCAGTTCTTC.

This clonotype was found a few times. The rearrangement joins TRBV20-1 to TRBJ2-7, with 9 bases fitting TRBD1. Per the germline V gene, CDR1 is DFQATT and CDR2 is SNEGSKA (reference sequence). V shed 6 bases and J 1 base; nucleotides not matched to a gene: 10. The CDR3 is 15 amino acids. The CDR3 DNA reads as TGCAGTGCAACAGGGGGCGCGGGAAGGTCCTACGAGCAGTACTTC. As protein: CSATGGAGRSYEQYF.

CDR3 residues: CASGFSGGDDEQFF. CDR3 DNA sequence: TGTGCTAGTGGTTTCTCCGGGGGGGACGATGAGCAGTTCTTC. This chain uses TRBV12-5 with TRBJ2-1; 8 bases fit TRBD2. Germline V gene lookup returns CDR1 LGHNT and CDR2 FRNRAP. There are 14 residues in the CDR3. With 3 bases clipped from V and 8 bases from J, the junction kept 6 bases outside the gene matches. Complete variable domain (other parts from reference TRBV12-5 and TRBJ2-1): DARVTQTPRHKVTEMGQEVTMRCQPILGHNTVFWYRQTMMQGLELLAYFRNRAPLDDSGMPKDRFSAEMPDATLATLKIQPSEPRDSAVYFCASGFSGGDDEQFFGPGTRLTVL.

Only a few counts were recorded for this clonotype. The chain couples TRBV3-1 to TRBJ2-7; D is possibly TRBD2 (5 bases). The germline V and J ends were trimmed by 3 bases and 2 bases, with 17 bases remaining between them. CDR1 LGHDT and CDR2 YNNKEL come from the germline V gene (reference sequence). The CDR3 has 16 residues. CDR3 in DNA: TGTGCCAGCAGCCAGGGCGTCGGCGGAGGACCCTACGAGCAGTACTTC. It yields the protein CASSQGVGGGPYEQYF.

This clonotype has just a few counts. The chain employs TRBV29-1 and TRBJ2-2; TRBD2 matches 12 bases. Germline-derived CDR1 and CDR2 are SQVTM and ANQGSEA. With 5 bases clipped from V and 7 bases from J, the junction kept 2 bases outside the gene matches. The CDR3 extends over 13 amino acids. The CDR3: CSVQTSGGGELFF. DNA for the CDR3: TGCAGCGTTCAGACTAGCGGGGGCGGGGAGCTGTTTTTT.

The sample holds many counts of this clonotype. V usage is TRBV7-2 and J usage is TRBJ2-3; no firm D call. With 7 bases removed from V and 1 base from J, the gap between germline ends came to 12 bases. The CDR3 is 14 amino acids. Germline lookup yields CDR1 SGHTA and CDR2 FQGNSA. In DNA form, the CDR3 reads TGTGCCAGCACCCGGATGTTTGGCACAGATACGCAGTATTTT. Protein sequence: CASTRMFGTDTQYF.

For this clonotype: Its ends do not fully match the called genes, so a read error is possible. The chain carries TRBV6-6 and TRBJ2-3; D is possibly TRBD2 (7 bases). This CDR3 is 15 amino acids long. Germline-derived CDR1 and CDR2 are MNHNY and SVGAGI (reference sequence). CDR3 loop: CVSSPDWGGRDTQYF. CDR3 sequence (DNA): TGTGTCAGCAGTCCAGACTGGGGGGGCAGAGATACGCAGTATTTT.

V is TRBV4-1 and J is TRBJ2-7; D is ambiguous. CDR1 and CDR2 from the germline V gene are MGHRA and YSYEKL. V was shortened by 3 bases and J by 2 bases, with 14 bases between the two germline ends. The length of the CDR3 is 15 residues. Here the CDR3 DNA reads TGCGCCAGCAGCCATCTCGGGCACTCAGCCTACGAGCAGTACTTC. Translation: CASSHLGHSAYEQYF.

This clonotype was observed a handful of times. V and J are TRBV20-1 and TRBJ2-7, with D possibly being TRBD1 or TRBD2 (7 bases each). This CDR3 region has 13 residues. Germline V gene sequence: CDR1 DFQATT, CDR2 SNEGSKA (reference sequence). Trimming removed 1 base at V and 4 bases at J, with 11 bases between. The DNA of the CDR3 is TGCAGTGCTAGAGCAGGGGGGGATTACGAGCAGTACTTC. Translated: CSARAGGDYEQYF.

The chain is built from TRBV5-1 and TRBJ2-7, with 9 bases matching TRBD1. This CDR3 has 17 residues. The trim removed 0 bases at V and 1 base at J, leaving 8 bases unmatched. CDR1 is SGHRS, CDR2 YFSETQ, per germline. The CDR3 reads CASSLARGTGISYEQYF. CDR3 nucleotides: TGCGCCAGCAGCTTGGCGCGGGGGACAGGGATATCCTACGAGCAGTACTTC.

In DNA, the CDR3 is TGCGCCAGCAGCCAAGAGATACAGGGAAAATATGGCTACACCTTC. It encodes CASSQEIQGKYGYTF. The V call is TRBV4-1, the J call TRBJ1-2; D is perhaps TRBD1 (6 bases). CDR1 is MGHRA, CDR2 YSYEKL, per germline. This CDR3 region has 15 residues. The V and J ends lost 0 bases and 5 bases respectively, with 13 bases between them.

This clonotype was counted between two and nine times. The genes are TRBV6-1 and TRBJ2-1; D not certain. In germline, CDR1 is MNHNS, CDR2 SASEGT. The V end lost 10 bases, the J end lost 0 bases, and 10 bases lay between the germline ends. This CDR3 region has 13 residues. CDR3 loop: CATLSSSYNEQFF. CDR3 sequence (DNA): TGTGCCACCCTCTCGAGCTCCTACAATGAGCAGTTCTTC.

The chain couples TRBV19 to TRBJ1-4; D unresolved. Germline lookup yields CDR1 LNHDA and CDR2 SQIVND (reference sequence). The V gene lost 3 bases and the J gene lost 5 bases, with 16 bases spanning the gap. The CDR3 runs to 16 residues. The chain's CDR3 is CASSILAGSLNEKLFF. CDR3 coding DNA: TGTGCCAGTAGTATCCTGGCAGGAAGCCTCAATGAAAAACTGTTTTTT.

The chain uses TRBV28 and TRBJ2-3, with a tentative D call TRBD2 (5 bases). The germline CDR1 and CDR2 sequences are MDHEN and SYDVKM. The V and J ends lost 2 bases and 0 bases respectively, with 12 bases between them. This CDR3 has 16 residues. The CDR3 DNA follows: TGTGCCAGCAGTTTAGCGGGCCTGTCTAGCACAGATACGCAGTATTTT. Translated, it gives CASSLAGLSSTDTQYF.